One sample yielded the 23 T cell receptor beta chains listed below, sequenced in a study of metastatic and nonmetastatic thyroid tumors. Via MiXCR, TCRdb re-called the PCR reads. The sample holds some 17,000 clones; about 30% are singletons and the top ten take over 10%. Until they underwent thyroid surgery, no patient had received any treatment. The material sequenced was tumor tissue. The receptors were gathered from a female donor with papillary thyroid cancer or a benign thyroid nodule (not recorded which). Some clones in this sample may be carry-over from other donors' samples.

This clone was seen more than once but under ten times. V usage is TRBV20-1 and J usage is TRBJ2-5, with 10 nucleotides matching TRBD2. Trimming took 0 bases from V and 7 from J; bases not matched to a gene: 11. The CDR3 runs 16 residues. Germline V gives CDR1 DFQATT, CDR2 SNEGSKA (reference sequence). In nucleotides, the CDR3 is TGCAGTGCTAGAGATCTTCAGCGGGAGGGCCCCATGACCCAGTACTTC. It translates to CSARDLQREGPMTQYF.

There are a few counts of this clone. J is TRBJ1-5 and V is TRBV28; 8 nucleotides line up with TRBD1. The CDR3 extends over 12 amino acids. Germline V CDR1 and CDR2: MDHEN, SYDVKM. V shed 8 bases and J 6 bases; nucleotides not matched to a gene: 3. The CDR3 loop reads CASQGQGQPQHF. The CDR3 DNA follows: TGTGCCAGCCAAGGACAGGGTCAGCCCCAGCATTTT.

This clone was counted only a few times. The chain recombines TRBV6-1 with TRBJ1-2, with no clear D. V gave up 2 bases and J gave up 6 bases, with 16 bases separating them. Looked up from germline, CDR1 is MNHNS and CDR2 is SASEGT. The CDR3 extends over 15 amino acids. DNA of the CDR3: TGTGCCAGCAGTGAAATTTCCAGTTTTAATGATGGCTACACCTTC. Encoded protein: CASSEISSFNDGYTF.

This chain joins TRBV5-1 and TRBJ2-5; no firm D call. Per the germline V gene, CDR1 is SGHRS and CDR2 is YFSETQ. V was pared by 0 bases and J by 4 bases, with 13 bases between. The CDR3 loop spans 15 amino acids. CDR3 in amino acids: CASSLGGTVRETQYF. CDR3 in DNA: TGCGCCAGCAGCTTGGGGGGAACCGTGAGAGAGACCCAGTACTTC.

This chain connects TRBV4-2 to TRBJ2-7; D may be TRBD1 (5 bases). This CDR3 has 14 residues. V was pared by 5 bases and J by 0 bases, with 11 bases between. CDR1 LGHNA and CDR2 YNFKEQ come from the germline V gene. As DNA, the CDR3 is TGTGCCAGCAGCAGGACAATTAGCTCCTACGAGCAGTACTTC. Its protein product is CASSRTISSYEQYF.

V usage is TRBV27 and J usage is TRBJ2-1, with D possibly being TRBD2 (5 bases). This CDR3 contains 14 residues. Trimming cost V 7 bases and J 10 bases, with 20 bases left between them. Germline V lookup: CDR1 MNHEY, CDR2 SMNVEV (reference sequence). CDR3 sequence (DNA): TGTGCCAGCACGGTGATAGCGTCTTCCCCGGAGCAGTTCTTC. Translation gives CASTVIASSPEQFF.

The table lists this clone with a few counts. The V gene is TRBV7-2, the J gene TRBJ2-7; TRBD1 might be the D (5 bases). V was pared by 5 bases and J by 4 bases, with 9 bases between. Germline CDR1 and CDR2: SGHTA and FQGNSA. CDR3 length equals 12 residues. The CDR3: CASSRPGYEQYF. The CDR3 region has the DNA TGTGCCAGCAGCCGACCAGGGTACGAGCAGTACTTC.

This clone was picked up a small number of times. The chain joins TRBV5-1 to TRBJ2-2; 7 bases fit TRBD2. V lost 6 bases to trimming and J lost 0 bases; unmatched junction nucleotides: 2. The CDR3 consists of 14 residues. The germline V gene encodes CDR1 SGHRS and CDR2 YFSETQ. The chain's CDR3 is CASKRDPNTGELFF. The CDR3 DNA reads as TGCGCCAGCAAGCGGGATCCGAACACCGGGGAGCTGTTTTTT.

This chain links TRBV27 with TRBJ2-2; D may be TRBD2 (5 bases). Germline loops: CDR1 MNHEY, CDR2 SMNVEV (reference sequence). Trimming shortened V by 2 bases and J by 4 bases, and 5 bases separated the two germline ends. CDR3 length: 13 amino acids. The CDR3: CASSLGGTGELFF. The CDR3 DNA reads TGTGCCAGCAGTTTAGGAGGCACCGGGGAGCTGTTTTTT.

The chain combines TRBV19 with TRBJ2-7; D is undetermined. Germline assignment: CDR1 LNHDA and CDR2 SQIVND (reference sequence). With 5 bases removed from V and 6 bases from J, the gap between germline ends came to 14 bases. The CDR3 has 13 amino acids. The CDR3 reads CASSPSALREQYF. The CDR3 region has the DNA TGTGCCAGTAGTCCATCGGCACTGCGCGAGCAGTACTTC.

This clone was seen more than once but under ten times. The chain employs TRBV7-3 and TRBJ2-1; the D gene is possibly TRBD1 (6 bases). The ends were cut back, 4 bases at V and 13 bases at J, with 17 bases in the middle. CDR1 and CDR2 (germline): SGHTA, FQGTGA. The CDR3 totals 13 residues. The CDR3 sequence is CASSSGDPLKQFF. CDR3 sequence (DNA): TGTGCCAGCAGCTCAGGGGACCCATTAAAACAGTTCTTC.

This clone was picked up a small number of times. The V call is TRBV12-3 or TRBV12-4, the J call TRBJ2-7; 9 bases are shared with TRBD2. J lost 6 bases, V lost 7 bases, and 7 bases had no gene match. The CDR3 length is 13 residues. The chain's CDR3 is CASISGSLGEQYF. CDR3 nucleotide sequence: TGTGCCAGCATTAGCGGGAGTCTAGGCGAGCAGTACTTC.

CDR3 DNA sequence: TGTGCCAGCAGTTACTTTACGACCGGGACAGGTCGACAGCCCCAGCATTTT. This sequence encodes CASSYFTTGTGRQPQHF. J is TRBJ1-5 and V is TRBV6-2 or TRBV6-3, with TRBD1 identical over 8 bases. Germline trimming cut 1 base from V and 7 bases from J; bases unmatched to any gene: 12. Germline V gene sequence: CDR1 MNHEY, CDR2 SVGEGT. This CDR3 spans 17 amino acids.

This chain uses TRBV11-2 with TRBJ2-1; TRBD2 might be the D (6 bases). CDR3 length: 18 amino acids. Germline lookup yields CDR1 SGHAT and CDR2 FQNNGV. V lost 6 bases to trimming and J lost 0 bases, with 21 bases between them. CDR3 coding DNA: TGTGCCAGCAGTTCCAAGCCGGGAGATCAGACCTCCTACAATGAGCAGTTCTTC. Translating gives CASSSKPGDQTSYNEQFF.

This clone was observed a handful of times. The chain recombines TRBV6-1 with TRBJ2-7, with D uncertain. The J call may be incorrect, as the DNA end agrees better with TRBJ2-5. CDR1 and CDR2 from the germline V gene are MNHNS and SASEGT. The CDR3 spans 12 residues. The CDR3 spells CASKGPKETQYF. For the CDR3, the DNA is TGTGCCAGCAAAGGCCCCAAAGAGACCCAGTACTTC.

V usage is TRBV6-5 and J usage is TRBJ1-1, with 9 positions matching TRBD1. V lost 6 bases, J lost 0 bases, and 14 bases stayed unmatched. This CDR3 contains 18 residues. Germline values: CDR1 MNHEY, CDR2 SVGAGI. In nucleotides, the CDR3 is TGTGCCAGCAGGTCTCGAGGGACAGGGCTGTGGATGAACACTGAAGCTTTCTTT. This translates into CASRSRGTGLWMNTEAFF.

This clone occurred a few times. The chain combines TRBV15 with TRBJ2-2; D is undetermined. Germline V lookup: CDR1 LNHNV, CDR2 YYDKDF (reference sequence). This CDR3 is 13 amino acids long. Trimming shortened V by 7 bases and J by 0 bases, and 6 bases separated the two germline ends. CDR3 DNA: TGTGCCACCACTGAGACGAACACCGGGGAGCTGTTTTTT. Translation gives CATTETNTGELFF.

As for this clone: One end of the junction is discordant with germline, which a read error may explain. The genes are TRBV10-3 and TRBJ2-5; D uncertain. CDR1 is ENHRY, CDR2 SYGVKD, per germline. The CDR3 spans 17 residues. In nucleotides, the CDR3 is TGTGCCACCAGTGAGTCGACGGGTGCGCGTCTCCTTAGTACCCAGTACTTC. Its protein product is CATSESTGARLLSTQYF.

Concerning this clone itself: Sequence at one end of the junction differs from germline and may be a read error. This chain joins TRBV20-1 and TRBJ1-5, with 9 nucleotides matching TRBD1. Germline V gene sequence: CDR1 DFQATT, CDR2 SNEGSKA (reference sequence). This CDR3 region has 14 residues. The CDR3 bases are TGTAGTGCTGGGACAGGGAATAGCAATCAGCCCCAGCATTTT. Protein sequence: CSAGTGNSNQPQHF.

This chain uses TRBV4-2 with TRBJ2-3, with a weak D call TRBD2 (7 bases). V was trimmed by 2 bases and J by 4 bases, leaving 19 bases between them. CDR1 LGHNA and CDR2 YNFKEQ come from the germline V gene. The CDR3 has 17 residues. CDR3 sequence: CASSQWGGPFSPDTQYF. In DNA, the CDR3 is TGTGCCAGCAGCCAATGGGGGGGGCCCTTTTCCCCAGATACGCAGTATTTT.

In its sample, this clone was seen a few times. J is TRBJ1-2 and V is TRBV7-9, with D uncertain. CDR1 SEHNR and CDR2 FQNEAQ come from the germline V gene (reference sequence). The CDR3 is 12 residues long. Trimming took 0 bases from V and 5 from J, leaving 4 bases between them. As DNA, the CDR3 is TGTGCCAGCAGCTTAGCGGAGTATGGCTACACCTTC. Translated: CASSLAEYGYTF.

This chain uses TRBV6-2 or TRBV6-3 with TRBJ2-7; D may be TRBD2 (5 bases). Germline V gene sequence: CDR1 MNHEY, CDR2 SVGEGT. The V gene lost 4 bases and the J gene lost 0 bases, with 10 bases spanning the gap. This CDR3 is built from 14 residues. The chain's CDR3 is CASSWSGSSYEQYF. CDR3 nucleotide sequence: TGTGCCAGCAGTTGGAGCGGAAGCTCCTACGAGCAGTACTTC.

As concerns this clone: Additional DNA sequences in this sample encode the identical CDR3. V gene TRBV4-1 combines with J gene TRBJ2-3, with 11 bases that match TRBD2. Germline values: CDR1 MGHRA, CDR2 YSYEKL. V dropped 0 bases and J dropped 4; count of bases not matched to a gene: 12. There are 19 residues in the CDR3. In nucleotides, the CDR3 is TGCGCCAGCAGCCAAGATAACTGGGGATGGACTAGCGGGTCAGATACGCAGTATTTT. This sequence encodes CASSQDNWGWTSGSDTQYF.